The 10 T cell receptor beta chains reported below all come from one sample, sequenced in a study of regulatory T cells in long-lasting Graves disease. Construction of TCR beta libraries relied on iRepertoire HTBI primers and on Arm-PCR targeting CDR3 regions. Each CDR3 protein gets one entry after TCRdb re-called the multiplex PCR reads with MiXCR. The sample has 350,000 to 450,000 distinct CDR3 sequences, 12% seen once. Time point indicated: newly diagnosed GD, antithyroid drugs for less than 3 months. Construction of the TCR library relied on RNA isolated from PBMCs. The same sample was also studied in work on T cells in Graves' hyperthyroidism and ophthalmopathy.

Sequences were derived from peripheral blood mononuclear cells (PBMCs), sampled at new diagnosis, from a patient treated with antithyroid drugs. The receptor set was obtained from a young woman with Graves disease.

This clonotype was detected many times. The CDR3 reads CASRPLRDRGRGPYYYEQYF. CDR3 DNA sequence: TGTGCCAGTAGACCCCTCCGGGACAGGGGGCGGGGACCCTACTACTACGAGCAGTACTTC. The chain recombines TRBV19 with TRBJ2-7; TRBD1 matches at 12 bases. J was trimmed by 3 bases and V by 6 bases; bases with no gene match: 21. CDR1 is LNHDA, CDR2 SQIVND, per germline (reference sequence). CDR3 length equals 20 residues.

V and J are TRBV6-8 and TRBJ1-6; the D is unclear. V was clipped by 0 bases and J by 7 bases, with 13 bases between them. The germline V gene has CDR1 MNHGY and CDR2 SAAAGT. This CDR3 region has 16 residues. The CDR3 nucleotides are TGTGCCAGCAGTTACTCCTCGCCCGTGAACAATTCACCCCTCCACTTT. Its translation is CASSYSSPVNNSPLHF.

As regards this clonotype: This may come from a read error, since a much larger clone is one base off. The chain joins TRBV6-5 to TRBJ2-1; 8 nucleotides agree with TRBD2. Germline V gene lookup returns CDR1 MNHEY and CDR2 SVGAGI. This CDR3 comprises 19 residues. The DNA for the CDR3 is TGTGCCGGCAGTTACCCCCGGGGGGGAGACACTAGGATCTACAATGAGCAGTTCTTC. As protein: CAGSYPRGGDTRIYNEQFF.

This clonotype has ten or more counts. CDR3 in DNA: TGTGCCAGCTCACCACCGCACAGAAGGAAGGAGTTCTTC. Protein sequence: CASSPPHRRKEFF. The rearrangement uses TRBV18 and TRBJ2-1; no definite D call. CDR1 is KGHSH, CDR2 LQKENI, per germline. The V end was cut by 0 bases, the J end by 14 bases, with 14 bases between. The CDR3 has 13 residues.

The chain links TRBV10-3 to TRBJ2-1; 12 bases line up with TRBD2. The CDR3 covers 16 residues. The germline V gene has CDR1 ENHRY and CDR2 SYGVKD. J was trimmed by 0 bases and V by 7 bases; bases with no gene match: 4. CDR3 sequence (DNA): TGTGCCATCACCGGGACTAGCGGGCCCTCCTACAATGAGCAGTTCTTC. Translating it yields CAITGTSGPSYNEQFF.

The CDR3, as DNA: TGCGCCAGCAGACTGAGGGACAGGCCGGGAGAAGGGGAGCTGTTTTTT. Amino acid sequence: CASRLRDRPGEGELFF. The V call is TRBV5-1, the J call TRBJ2-2, with TRBD1 matching 8 bases. The CDR3 sequence is 16 residues long. Germline values: CDR1 SGHRS, CDR2 YFSETQ. V gave up 5 bases and J gave up 8 bases; unmatched junction bases: 14. The full variable domain, rest sourced from reference TRBV5-1 and TRBJ2-2, is KAGVTQTPRYLIKTRGQQVTLSCSPISGHRSVSWYQQTPGQGLQFLFEYFSETQRNKGNFPGRFSGRQFSNSRSEMNVSTLELGDSALYLCASRLRDRPGEGELFFGEGSRLTVL.

This clonotype was detected only a few times. The gene calls are TRBV19 and TRBJ2-2; 8 bases line up with TRBD1. The CDR3 is 15 residues long. Losses at the gene ends were 7 bases for V and 3 bases for J; bases not matched to a gene: 7. The V gene's germline CDR1 is LNHDA and CDR2 SQIVND (reference sequence). The CDR3, as DNA: TGTGCCAGTATTAGGCCAGGGGGCGACACCGGGGAGCTGTTTTTT. Protein sequence: CASIRPGGDTGELFF.

This clonotype turned up a few times. V gene TRBV19 combines with J gene TRBJ1-1; 8 nucleotides agree with TRBD1. V trimming: 10 bases; J trimming: 0 bases; junction bases outside the gene matches: 10. Germline V gene lookup returns CDR1 LNHDA and CDR2 SQIVND (reference sequence). The CDR3 length is 15 residues. CDR3 coding DNA: TGTGCCACTAAAAGACAGGGGAATGTGAACACTGAAGCTTTCTTT. Translation: CATKRQGNVNTEAFF.

This clonotype occurred many times. This rearrangement joins TRBV7-3 to TRBJ1-1, with D uncertain. This CDR3 is built from 14 residues. Trimming shortened V by 5 bases and J by 2 bases, and 12 bases separated the two germline ends. Looked up from germline, CDR1 is SGHTA and CDR2 is FQGTGA. Here the CDR3 reads CASSLDGINTEAFF. DNA of the CDR3: TGTGCCAGCAGCCTCGACGGAATTAACACTGAAGCTTTCTTT.

J is TRBJ2-3 and V is TRBV2; 10 bases fit TRBD2. This CDR3 spans 19 amino acids. Germline-derived CDR1 and CDR2 are SNHLY and FYNNEI. V shed 4 bases, J shed 4 bases, and the junction held 17 bases outside the gene matches. CDR3 amino acids: CASSGRGTYLAGGADTQYF. DNA of the CDR3: TGTGCCAGCAGTGGGCGGGGGACCTACTTAGCGGGAGGAGCAGATACGCAGTATTTT.